This T cell receptor (gamma chain) was recovered during a study of Vδ1+ human thymocytes. Study-wide findings and caveats: Unlike peripheral blood Vdelta1+ controls, thymic delta-chain sequences included around 18% Vdelta2 and few Vdelta3. Highly polyclonal TRG and TRD repertoires with Gaussian CDR3 length distributions appeared in thymus.

Of note for this clone: Its target is not known.

Extracted RNA was reverse transcribed into cDNA. Multiplex PCR used pooled V-gene forward primers and a constant-region reverse primer to amplify CDR3s. TCRdb ran CATT on the multiplex PCR reads. Of about 23,000 gamma-chain clones listed, approximately 14% are singletons. CDR3 length: 12 residues. Germline V gives CDR1 VTNTFY, CDR2 YDVSTARD (reference sequence). The V and J ends lost 6 bases and 2 bases, in that order; junction bases with no gene match: 0. After alphabeta T cell depletion, CD3+ Vdelta1+ Vdelta2- thymocytes were sorted. Vdelta1+ thymocyte sorts reached between about 97% and 99.6% purity.

This sequence was found in a child younger than two who had congenital heart surgery. The material sequenced was Vdelta1+ gamma-delta thymocytes from the thymus. Sample subset: FACS-sorted CD3+ TCRalphabeta- TCRVdelta1+ TCRVdelta2- thymocytes. The rearrangement links TRGV3 to TRGJP1. CDR3 nucleotide sequence: TGTGCCACCTGGACCACTGGTTGGTTCAAGATATTT. Protein sequence: CATWTTGWFKIF.